The present T cell receptor beta chain was sequenced within a study of human T cells and chemical hapten exposure. The germline V gene encodes CDR1 SGHVS and CDR2 FQNEAQ. The CDR3 contains 13 residues. The V end lost 6 bases, the J end lost 12 bases, and 15 bases lay between the germline ends. TCRdb passed the RACE reads through MiXCR, listing each CDR3 protein once. The sample gives under 110,000 distinct CDR3 sequences, less than 15% of which show up once; around 1.7% is in the top ten. Sample time point: pre-sensitization, week 0. Described treatment: therapeutic diphenylcyclopropenone sensitization with weekly scalp DPC.

Sequenced here: whole blood, sampled in connection with sensitization to the hapten diphenylcyclopropenone (DPC). The chain recombines TRBV7-8 with TRBJ2-6; no reliable D call. The sequence derives from a woman between 45 and 60 years old with alopecia areata. Some clones in this sample may be carry-over from other donors' samples. For the CDR3, the DNA is TGTGCCAGCAGATCATTCGTCGTACCCGTCCTGACTTTC. This encodes CASRSFVVPVLTF.